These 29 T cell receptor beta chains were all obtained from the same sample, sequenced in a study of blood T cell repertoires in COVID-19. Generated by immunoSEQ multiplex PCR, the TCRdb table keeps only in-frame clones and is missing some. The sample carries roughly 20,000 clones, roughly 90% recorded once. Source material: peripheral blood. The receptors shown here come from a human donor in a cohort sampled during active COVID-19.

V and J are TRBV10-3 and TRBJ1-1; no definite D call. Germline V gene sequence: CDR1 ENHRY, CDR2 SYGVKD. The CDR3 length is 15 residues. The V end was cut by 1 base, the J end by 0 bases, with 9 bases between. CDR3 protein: CAISEFLSVNTEAFF. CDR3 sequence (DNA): TGTGCCATCAGTGAGTTCCTGTCAGTGAACACTGAAGCTTTCTTT.

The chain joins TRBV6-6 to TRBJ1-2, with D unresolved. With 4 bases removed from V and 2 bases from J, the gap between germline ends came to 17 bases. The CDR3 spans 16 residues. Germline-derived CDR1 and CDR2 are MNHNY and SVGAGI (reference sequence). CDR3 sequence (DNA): TGTGCCAGCAGTTCCCCACTGCGCTCCGGGAACTATGGCTACACCTTC. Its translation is CASSSPLRSGNYGYTF.

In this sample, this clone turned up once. The CDR3 DNA reads as TGTGCCAGCACCCCAGAGGGGGGGAAAACAGATACGCAGTATTTT. Translated, it gives CASTPEGGKTDTQYF. V and J are TRBV7-6 and TRBJ2-3; weak D call: TRBD2 (7 bases). The V and J ends lost 7 bases and 3 bases respectively, with 17 bases between them. Germline-derived CDR1 and CDR2 are SGHVS and FNYEAQ. This CDR3 is 15 amino acids long.

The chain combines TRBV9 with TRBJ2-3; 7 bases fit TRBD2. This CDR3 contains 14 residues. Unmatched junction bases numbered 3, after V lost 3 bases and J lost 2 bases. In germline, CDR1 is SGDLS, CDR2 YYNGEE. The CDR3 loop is CASSAGGNTDTQYF. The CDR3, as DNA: TGTGCCAGCAGCGCGGGGGGAAACACAGATACGCAGTATTTT.

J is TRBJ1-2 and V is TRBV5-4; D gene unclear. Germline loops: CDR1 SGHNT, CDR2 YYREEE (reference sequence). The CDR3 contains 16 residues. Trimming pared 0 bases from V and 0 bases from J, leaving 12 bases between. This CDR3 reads CASSLEATATNYGYTF. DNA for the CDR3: TGTGCCAGCAGCTTGGAAGCCACAGCTACTAACTATGGCTACACCTTC.

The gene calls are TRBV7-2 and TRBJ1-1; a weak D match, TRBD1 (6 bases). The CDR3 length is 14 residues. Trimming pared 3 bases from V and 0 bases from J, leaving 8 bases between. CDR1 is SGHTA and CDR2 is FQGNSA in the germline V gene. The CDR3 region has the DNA TGTGCCAGCAGCTTGCACAGGGTGAACACTGAAGCTTTCTTT. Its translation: CASSLHRVNTEAFF.

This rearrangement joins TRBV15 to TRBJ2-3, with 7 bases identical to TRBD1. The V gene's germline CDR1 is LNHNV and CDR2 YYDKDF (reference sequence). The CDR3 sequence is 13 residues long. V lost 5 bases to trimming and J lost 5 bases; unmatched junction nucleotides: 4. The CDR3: CATSGYRGDTQYF. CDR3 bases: TGTGCCACCAGCGGGTACAGGGGAGATACGCAGTATTTT.

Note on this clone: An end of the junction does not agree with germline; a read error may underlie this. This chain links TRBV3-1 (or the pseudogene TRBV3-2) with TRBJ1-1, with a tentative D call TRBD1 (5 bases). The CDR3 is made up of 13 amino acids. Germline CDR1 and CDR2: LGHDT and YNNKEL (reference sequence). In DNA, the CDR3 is TGTGCCAGCGGCATCTCGGGGCGGGGAAGTAGGGTCTTT. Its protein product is CASGISGRGSRVF.

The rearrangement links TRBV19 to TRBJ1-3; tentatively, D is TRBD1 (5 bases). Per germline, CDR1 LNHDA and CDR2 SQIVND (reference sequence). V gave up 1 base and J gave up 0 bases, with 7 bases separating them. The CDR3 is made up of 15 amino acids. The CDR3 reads CASSIAQDSGNTIYF. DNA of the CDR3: TGTGCCAGTAGTATAGCACAGGACTCTGGAAACACCATATATTTT.

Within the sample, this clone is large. The CDR3 loop reads CASSYRGFGQDEKLFF. Here the CDR3 DNA reads TGCGCCAGCAGCTATAGGGGTTTCGGTCAGGATGAAAAACTGTTTTTT. This sequence joins TRBV5-1 and TRBJ1-4, with D perhaps TRBD1 (5 bases). The CDR3 runs 16 residues. CDR1 SGHRS and CDR2 YFSETQ come from the germline V gene. Deletions cut 3 bases from V and 6 bases from J, with 18 bases between.

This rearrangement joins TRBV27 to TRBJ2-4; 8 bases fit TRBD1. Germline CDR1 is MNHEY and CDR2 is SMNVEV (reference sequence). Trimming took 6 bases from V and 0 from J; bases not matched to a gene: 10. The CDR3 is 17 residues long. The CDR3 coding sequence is TGTGCCAGCAGACGGACAGGGCCAGGACTAGCCAAAAACATTCAGTACTTC. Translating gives CASRRTGPGLAKNIQYF.

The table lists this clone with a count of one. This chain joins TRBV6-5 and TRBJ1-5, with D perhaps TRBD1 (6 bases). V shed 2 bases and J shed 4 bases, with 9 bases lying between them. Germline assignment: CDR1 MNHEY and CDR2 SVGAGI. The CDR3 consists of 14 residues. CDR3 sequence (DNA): TGTGCCAGCAGTTACAATCAGGGGAATCAGCCCCAGCATTTT. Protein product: CASSYNQGNQPQHF.

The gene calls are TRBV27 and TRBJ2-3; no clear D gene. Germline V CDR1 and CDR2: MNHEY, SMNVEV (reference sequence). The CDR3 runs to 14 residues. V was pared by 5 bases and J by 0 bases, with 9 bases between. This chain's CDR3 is CASSILTSTDTQYF. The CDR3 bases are TGTGCCAGCAGTATCCTAACTAGCACAGATACGCAGTATTTT.

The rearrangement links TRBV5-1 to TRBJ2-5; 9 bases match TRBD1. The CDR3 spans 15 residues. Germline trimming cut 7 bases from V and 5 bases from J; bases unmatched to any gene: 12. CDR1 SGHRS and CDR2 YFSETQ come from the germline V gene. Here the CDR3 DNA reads TGCGCCAGCGGGAAAGGACAGGGGAACGAGGAGACCCAGTACTTC. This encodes CASGKGQGNEETQYF.

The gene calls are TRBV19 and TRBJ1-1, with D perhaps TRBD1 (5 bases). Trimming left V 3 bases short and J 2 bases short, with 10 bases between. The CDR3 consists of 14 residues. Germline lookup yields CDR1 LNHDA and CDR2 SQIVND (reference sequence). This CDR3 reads CASSIRQPNTEAFF. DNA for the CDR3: TGTGCCAGTAGTATTAGACAGCCAAACACTGAAGCTTTCTTT.

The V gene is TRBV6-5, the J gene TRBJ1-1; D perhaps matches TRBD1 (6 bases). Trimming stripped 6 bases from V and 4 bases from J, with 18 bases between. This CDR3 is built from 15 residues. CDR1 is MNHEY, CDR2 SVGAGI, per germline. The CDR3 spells CASSPGLGGSTEAFF. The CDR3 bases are TGTGCCAGCAGCCCAGGGTTAGGGGGTAGCACTGAAGCTTTCTTT.

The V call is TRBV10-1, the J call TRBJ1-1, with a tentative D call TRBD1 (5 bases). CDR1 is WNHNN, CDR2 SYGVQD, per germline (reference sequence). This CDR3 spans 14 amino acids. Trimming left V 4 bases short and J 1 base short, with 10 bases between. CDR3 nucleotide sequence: TGCGCCAGCAGTGCGACAGAAACGAACACTGAAGCTTTCTTT. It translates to CASSATETNTEAFF.

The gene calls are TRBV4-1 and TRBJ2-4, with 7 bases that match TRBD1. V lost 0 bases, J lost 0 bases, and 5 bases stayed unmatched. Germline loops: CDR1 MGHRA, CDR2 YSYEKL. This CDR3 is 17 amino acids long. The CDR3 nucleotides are TGCGCCAGCAGCCAAGAACAGGGGACCTTAGCCAAAAACATTCAGTACTTC. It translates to CASSQEQGTLAKNIQYF.

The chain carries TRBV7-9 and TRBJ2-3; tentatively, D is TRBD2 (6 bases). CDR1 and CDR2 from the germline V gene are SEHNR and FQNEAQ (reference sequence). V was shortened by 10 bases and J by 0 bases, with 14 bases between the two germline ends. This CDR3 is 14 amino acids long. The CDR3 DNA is TGTGCCACCACCGCGGAGGGGAGCACAGATACGCAGTATTTT. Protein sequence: CATTAEGSTDTQYF.

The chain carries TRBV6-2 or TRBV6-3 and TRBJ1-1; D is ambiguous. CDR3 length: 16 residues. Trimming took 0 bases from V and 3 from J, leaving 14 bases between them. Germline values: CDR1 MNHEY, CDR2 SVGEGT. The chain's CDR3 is CASSYSAGWMDTEAFF. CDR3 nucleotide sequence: TGTGCCAGCAGTTACTCAGCAGGATGGATGGACACTGAAGCTTTCTTT.

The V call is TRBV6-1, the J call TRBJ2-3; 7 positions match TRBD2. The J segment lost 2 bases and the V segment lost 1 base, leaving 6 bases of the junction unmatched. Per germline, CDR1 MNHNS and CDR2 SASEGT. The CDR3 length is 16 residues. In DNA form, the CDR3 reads TGTGCCAGCAGTGAAGGTGACGGGGGGATCACAGATACGCAGTATTTT. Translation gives CASSEGDGGITDTQYF.

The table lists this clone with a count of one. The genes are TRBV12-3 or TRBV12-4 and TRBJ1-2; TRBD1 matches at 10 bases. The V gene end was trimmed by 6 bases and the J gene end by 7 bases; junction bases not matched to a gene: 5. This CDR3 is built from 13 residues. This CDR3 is CASSSGTGAGYTF. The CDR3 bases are TGTGCCAGCAGCTCCGGGACAGGGGCTGGCTACACCTTC.

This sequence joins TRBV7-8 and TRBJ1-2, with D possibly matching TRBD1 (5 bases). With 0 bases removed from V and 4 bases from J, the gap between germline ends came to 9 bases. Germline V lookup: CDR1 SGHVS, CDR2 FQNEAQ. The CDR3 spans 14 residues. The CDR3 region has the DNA TGTGCCAGCAGCTTAGCTTCGACAGCCTATGGCTACACCTTC. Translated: CASSLASTAYGYTF.

CDR3 loop: CASSPALGSAYEQYF. The CDR3 DNA reads TGTGCCAGCAGTCCAGCACTAGGGTCGGCCTACGAGCAGTACTTC. The chain uses TRBV27 and TRBJ2-7; maybe TRBD2 (5 bases). V dropped 5 bases and J dropped 2 bases, with 16 bases sitting between them. The CDR3 loop spans 15 amino acids. CDR1 and CDR2 (germline): MNHEY, SMNVEV (reference sequence).

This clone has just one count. For the CDR3, the DNA is TGCAGCGTTCAGGGTGGCAGGGTGCCCACTGAAGCTTTCTTT. It is translated as CSVQGGRVPTEAFF. This chain uses TRBV29-1 with TRBJ1-1; maybe TRBD1 (5 bases). The germline V gene has CDR1 SQVTM and CDR2 ANQGSEA. The CDR3 length is 14 residues. V dropped 5 bases and J dropped 4 bases, with 17 bases sitting between them.

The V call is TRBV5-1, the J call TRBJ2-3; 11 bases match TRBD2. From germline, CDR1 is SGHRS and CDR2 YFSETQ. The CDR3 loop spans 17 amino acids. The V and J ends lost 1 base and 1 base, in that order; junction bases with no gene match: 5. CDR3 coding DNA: TGCGCCAGCAGCTTGAGTTATAGCGGGGGGGGCACAGATACGCAGTATTTT. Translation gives CASSLSYSGGGTDTQYF.

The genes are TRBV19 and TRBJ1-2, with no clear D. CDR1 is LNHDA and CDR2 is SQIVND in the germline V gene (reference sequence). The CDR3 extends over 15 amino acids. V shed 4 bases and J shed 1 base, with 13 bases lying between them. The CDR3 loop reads CASSKPMTSNYGYTF. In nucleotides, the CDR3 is TGTGCCAGTAGTAAACCAATGACAAGTAACTATGGCTACACCTTC.

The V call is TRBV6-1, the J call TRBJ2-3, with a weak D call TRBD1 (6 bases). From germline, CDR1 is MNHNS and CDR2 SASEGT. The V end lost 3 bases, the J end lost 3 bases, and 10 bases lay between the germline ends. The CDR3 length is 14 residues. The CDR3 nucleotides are TGTGCCAGCAGTGAGGGGGCAGGGACAGATACGCAGTATTTT. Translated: CASSEGAGTDTQYF.

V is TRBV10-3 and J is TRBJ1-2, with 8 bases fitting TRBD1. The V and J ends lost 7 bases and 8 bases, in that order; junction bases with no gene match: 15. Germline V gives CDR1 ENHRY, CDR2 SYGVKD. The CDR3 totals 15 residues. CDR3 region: CAITAYENRGNGYTF. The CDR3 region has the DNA TGTGCCATCACCGCTTATGAGAACAGGGGGAACGGCTACACCTTC.